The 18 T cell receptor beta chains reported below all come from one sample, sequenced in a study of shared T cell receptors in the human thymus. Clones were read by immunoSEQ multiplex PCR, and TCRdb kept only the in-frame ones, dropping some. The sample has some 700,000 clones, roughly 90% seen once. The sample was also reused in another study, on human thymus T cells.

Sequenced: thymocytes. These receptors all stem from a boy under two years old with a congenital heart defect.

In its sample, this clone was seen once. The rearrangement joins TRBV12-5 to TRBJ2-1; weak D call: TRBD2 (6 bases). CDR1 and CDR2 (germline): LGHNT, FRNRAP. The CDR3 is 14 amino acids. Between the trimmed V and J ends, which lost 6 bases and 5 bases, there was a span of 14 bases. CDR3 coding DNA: TGTGCTAGTGGACGGACCGGGAGAAACAATGAGCAGTTCTTC. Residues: CASGRTGRNNEQFF.

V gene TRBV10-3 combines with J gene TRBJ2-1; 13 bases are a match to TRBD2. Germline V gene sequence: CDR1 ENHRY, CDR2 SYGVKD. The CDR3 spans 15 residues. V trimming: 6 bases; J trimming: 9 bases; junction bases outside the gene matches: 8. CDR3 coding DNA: TGTGCCATCAGCCCGGGACTAGCGGGATTAGGTGAGCAGTTCTTC. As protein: CAISPGLAGLGEQFF.

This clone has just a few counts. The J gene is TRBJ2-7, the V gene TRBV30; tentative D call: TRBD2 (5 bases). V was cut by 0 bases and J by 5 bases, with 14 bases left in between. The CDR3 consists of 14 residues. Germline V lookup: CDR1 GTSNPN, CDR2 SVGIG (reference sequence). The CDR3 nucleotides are TGTGCCTGGAGTGTACTCGGACTGGGCCACGAGCAGTACTTC. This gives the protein CAWSVLGLGHEQYF.

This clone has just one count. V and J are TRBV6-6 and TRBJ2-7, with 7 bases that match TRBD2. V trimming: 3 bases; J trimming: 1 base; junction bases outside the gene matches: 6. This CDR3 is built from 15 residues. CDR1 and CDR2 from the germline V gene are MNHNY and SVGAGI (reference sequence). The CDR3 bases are TGTGCCAGCAGTTATGGGGCTAGCGGATCCTACGAGCAGTACTTC. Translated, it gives CASSYGASGSYEQYF.

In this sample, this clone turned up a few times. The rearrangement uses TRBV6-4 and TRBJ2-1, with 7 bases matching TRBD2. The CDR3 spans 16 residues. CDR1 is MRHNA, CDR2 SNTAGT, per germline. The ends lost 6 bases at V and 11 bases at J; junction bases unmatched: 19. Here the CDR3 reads CASSLGHRLTSEKQFF. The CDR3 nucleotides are TGTGCCAGCAGCCTGGGCCACCGGCTTACTAGCGAGAAGCAGTTCTTC.

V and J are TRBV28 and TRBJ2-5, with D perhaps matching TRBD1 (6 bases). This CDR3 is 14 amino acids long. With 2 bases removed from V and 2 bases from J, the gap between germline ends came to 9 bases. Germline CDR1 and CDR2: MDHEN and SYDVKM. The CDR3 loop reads CASSLRTAQETQYF. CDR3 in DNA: TGTGCCAGCAGTTTAAGGACAGCACAAGAGACCCAGTACTTC.

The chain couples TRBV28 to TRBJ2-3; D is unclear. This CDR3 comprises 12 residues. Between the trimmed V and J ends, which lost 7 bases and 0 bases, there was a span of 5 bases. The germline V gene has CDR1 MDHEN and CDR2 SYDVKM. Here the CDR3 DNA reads TGTGCCAGCAAAGCGAGCACAGATACGCAGTATTTT. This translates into CASKASTDTQYF.

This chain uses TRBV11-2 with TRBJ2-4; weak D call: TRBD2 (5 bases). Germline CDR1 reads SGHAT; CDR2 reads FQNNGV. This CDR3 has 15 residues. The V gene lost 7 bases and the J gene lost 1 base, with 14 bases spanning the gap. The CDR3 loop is CASTTLSGAKNIQYF. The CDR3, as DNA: TGTGCCAGCACTACTCTTTCGGGGGCCAAAAACATTCAGTACTTC.

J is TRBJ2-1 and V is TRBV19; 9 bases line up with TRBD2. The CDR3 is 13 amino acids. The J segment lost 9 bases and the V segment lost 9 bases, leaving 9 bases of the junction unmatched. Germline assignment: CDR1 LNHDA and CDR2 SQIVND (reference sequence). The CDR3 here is CASRGGRGLEQFF. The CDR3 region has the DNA TGTGCCAGCCGGGGCGGGAGGGGTCTTGAGCAGTTCTTC.

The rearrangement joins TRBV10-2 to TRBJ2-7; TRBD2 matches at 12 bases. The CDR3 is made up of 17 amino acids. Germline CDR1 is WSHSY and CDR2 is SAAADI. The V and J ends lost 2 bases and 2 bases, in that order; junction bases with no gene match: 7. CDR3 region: CASSEPSSGRGAYEQYF. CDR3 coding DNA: TGCGCCAGCAGTGAGCCCTCTAGCGGGAGGGGGGCCTACGAGCAGTACTTC.

Here the CDR3 DNA reads TGTGCCAGCAGATTCGAGGGGGCCGGAGATAGCAATCAGCCCCAGCATTTT. As protein: CASRFEGAGDSNQPQHF. The chain has TRBV28 and TRBJ1-5, with 7 bases identical to TRBD1. CDR3 length: 17 residues. J was trimmed by 0 bases and V by 6 bases; bases with no gene match: 11. Germline CDR1 is MDHEN and CDR2 is SYDVKM.

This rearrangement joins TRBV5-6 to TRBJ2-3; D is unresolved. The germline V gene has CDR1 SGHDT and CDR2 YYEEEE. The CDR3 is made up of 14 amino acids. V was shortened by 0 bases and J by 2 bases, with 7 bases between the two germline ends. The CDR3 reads CASSLVPNTDTQYF. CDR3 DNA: TGTGCCAGCAGCTTGGTTCCCAACACAGATACGCAGTATTTT.

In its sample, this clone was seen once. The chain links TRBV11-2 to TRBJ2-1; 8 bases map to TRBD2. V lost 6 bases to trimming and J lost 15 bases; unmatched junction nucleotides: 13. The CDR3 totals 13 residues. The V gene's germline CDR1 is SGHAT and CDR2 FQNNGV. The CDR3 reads CASRSRGGATAFF. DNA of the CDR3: TGTGCCAGCAGAAGCCGGGGGGGGGCTACCGCGTTCTTC.

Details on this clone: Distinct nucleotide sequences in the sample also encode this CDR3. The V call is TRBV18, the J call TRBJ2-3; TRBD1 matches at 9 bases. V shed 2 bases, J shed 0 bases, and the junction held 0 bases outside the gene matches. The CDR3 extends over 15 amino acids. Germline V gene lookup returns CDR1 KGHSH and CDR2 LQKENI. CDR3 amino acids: CASSPGQGSTDTQYF. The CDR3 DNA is TGTGCCAGCTCACCAGGACAGGGGAGCACAGATACGCAGTATTTT.

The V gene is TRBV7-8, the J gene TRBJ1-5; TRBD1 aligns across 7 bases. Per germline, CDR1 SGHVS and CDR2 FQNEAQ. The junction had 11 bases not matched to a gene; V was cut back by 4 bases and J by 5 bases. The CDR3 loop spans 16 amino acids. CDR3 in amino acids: CASSSDRDSSHQPQHF. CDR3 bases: TGTGCCAGCAGCTCGGACCGGGACAGTTCCCATCAGCCCCAGCATTTT.

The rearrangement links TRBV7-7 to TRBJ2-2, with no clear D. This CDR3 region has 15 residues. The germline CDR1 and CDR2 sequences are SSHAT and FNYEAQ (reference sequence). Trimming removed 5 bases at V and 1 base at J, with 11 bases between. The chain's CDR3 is CASSREEKNTGELFF. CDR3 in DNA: TGTGCCAGCAGCCGCGAGGAGAAGAACACCGGGGAGCTGTTTTTT.

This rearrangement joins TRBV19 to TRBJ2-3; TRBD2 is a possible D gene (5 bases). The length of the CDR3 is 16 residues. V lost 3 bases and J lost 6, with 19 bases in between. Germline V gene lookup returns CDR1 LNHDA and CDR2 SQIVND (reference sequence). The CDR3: CASSMSGWKPADTQYF. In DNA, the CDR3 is TGTGCCAGTAGTATGAGCGGATGGAAGCCTGCGGATACGCAGTATTTT.

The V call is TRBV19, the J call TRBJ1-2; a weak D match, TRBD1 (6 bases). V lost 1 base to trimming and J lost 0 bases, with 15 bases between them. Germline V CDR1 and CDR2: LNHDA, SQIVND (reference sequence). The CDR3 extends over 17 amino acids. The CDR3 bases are TGTGCCAGTAGTATAGGGGGTGCCAGGGGATCTAACTATGGCTACACCTTC. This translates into CASSIGGARGSNYGYTF.